The next 25 T cell receptor beta chains were all read from a single sample in a study of cytomegalovirus exposure and HLA in healthy donors. Using immunoSEQ multiplex PCR, the repertoire was profiled, and TCRdb retains in-frame clones only, with some absent. The table records more than 300,000 clones, approximately 90% of them present only once. Sequencing input: PBMCs. Receptors originate from a woman between 18 and 29 years old in good health and CMV-seronegative.

CDR3 sequence reads: CASTSGSISPLHF. CDR3 coding DNA: TGTGCCAGCACTTCGGGGTCGATTTCACCCCTCCACTTT. This sequence joins TRBV6-5 and TRBJ1-6; D unresolved. The CDR3 covers 13 residues. Germline CDR1 and CDR2: MNHEY and SVGAGI. Trimming shortened V by 7 bases and J by 9 bases, and 13 bases separated the two germline ends.

V usage is TRBV7-2 and J usage is TRBJ2-7, with D perhaps TRBD2 (6 bases). The length of the CDR3 is 18 residues. V lost 1 base and J 2 bases, leaving 21 bases between the germline ends. Germline CDR1 SGHTA, CDR2 FQGNSA. The CDR3, as DNA: TGTGCCAGCAGCTTAGTTGGAGGTCAGGGAGGTTACCCCTACGAGCAGTACTTC. Translated, it gives CASSLVGGQGGYPYEQYF.

V is TRBV4-2 and J is TRBJ2-7, with TRBD2 identical over 8 bases. The J segment lost 0 bases and the V segment lost 0 bases, leaving 1 base of the junction unmatched. Germline V lookup: CDR1 LGHNA, CDR2 YNFKEQ. CDR3 size: 15 residues. The CDR3 coding sequence is TGTGCCAGCAGCCAAGAGACTAGCGTCTCCTACGAGCAGTACTTC. Its protein product is CASSQETSVSYEQYF.

This chain uses TRBV27 with TRBJ1-5; TRBD1 is a possible D gene (5 bases). There are 13 residues in the CDR3. The V gene lost 6 bases and the J gene lost 6 bases, with 12 bases spanning the gap. Germline V gene lookup returns CDR1 MNHEY and CDR2 SMNVEV (reference sequence). The DNA of the CDR3 is TGTGCCAGCAGCTCAGGGATTCCTCAGCCCCAGCATTTT. Translating it yields CASSSGIPQPQHF.

The CDR3 here is CASSLQGQSYEQYF. DNA for the CDR3: TGTGCCAGTAGCCTCCAGGGACAGTCCTACGAGCAGTACTTC. The V gene is TRBV19, the J gene TRBJ2-7, with 7 nucleotides matching TRBD1. CDR1 and CDR2 from the germline V gene are LNHDA and SQIVND (reference sequence). Unmatched junction bases numbered 6, after V lost 6 bases and J lost 1 base. The CDR3 runs to 14 residues.

The chain is built from TRBV28 and TRBJ1-6; D gene uncertain. Trimming took off 4 bases at V and 10 bases at J, with 11 bases between the two ends. The CDR3 runs to 13 residues. The germline gives CDR1 MDHEN, CDR2 SYDVKM. The CDR3 DNA reads TGTGCCAGCAGTTCACCTATTAAGTCACCCCTCCACTTT. Translation gives CASSSPIKSPLHF.

This chain connects TRBV27 to TRBJ1-1; 8 bases align to TRBD1. The CDR3 has 15 amino acids. Germline V lookup: CDR1 MNHEY, CDR2 SMNVEV (reference sequence). V shed 5 bases and J 0 bases; nucleotides not matched to a gene: 5. The CDR3 DNA reads as TGTGCCAGCAGTCCTGGACAGGGTCTGAACACTGAAGCTTTCTTT. Protein sequence: CASSPGQGLNTEAFF.

For this clone: The same CDR3 can be traced to other DNA sequences in this sample. The chain combines TRBV7-9 with TRBJ1-5; TRBD1 aligns across 9 bases. The CDR3 covers 15 residues. Germline values: CDR1 SEHNR, CDR2 FQNEAQ (reference sequence). The ends lost 5 bases at V and 3 bases at J; junction bases unmatched: 5. The DNA of the CDR3 is TGTGCCAGCAGCCCAGGACAGGGGCTCAATCAGCCCCAGCATTTT. Translated: CASSPGQGLNQPQHF.

CDR3 sequence reads: CASSHGLAGSSYEQYF. CDR3 DNA: TGTGCCAGCAGCCACGGACTAGCGGGGAGCTCCTACGAGCAGTACTTC. The V call is TRBV5-4, the J call TRBJ2-7, with TRBD2 matching over 12 bases. The CDR3 runs 16 residues. CDR1 is SGHNT and CDR2 is YYREEE in the germline V gene (reference sequence). The V gene end was trimmed by 4 bases and the J gene end by 0 bases; junction bases not matched to a gene: 5.

The chain is built from TRBV6-4 and TRBJ1-5; TRBD1 agrees at 7 bases. The CDR3 totals 14 residues. Trimming cost V 3 bases and J 7 bases; bases outside gene matches: 6. The V gene's germline CDR1 is MRHNA and CDR2 SNTAGT. The CDR3 DNA reads TGTGCCAGCAGTGAATCGACAGGGTTGCAGCCCCAGCATTTT. Amino acids: CASSESTGLQPQHF.

The rearrangement joins TRBV10-3 to TRBJ1-1; the D is unclear. The CDR3 extends over 12 amino acids. Trimming pared 8 bases from V and 3 bases from J, leaving 10 bases between. Germline-derived CDR1 and CDR2 are ENHRY and SYGVKD. CDR3 nucleotides: TGTGCCATCCGCGGGGTCCACACTGAAGCTTTCTTT. Translated, it gives CAIRGVHTEAFF.

The chain joins TRBV5-4 to TRBJ2-6; D unclear. The CDR3 length is 16 residues. The germline V gene encodes CDR1 SGHNT and CDR2 YYREEE (reference sequence). V was clipped by 2 bases and J by 0 bases, with 9 bases between them. The CDR3 nucleotides read TGTGCCAGCAGCTTTCCACATCGCTCTGGGGCCAACGTCCTGACTTTC. Translating it yields CASSFPHRSGANVLTF.

The chain couples TRBV27 to TRBJ2-7; 10 bases line up with TRBD2. Germline V CDR1 and CDR2: MNHEY, SMNVEV (reference sequence). With V trimmed by 3 bases and J by 4 bases, 3 bases remained unmatched. The CDR3 length is 14 residues. The CDR3 here is CASSFSSGSYEQYF. CDR3 bases: TGTGCCAGCAGTTTTTCTAGCGGGAGTTACGAGCAGTACTTC.

The rearrangement joins TRBV11-1 to TRBJ2-3; 7 positions agree with TRBD1. In germline, CDR1 is SGHAT, CDR2 FQDESV (reference sequence). The V gene end was trimmed by 6 bases and the J gene end by 2 bases; junction bases not matched to a gene: 5. This CDR3 is 14 amino acids long. CDR3 residues: CASRSDRYTDTQYF. The CDR3 DNA sequence: TGTGCCAGCAGATCGGACAGGTACACAGATACGCAGTATTTT.

This chain uses TRBV6-5 with TRBJ2-1, with 12 bases aligning to TRBD2. The germline V gene has CDR1 MNHEY and CDR2 SVGAGI. CDR3 length: 16 residues. V gave up 2 bases and J gave up 4 bases; unmatched junction bases: 3. The CDR3 region is CASSYGLAGGYNEQFF. The CDR3 DNA follows: TGTGCCAGCAGTTACGGGCTAGCGGGGGGGTACAATGAGCAGTTCTTC.

The chain is built from TRBV2 and TRBJ1-2; TRBD1 is a possible D gene (6 bases). Germline assignment: CDR1 SNHLY and CDR2 FYNNEI. V was shortened by 7 bases and J by 4 bases, with 19 bases between the two germline ends. This CDR3 has 15 residues. CDR3 in DNA: TGTGCCAGCATCCCCTCGAGGGGGGGTGGCTATGGCTACACCTTC. Translated, it gives CASIPSRGGGYGYTF. The full variable domain, with the rest looked up from reference TRBV2 and TRBJ1-2, is EPEVTQTPSHQVTQMGQEVILRCVPISNHLYFYWYRQILGQKVEFLVSFYNNEISEKSEIFDDQFSVERPDGSNFTLKIRSTKLEDSAMYFCASIPSRGGGYGYTFGSGTRLTVV.

The chain uses TRBV5-1 and TRBJ2-1; 10 bases map to TRBD2. Germline V CDR1 and CDR2: SGHRS, YFSETQ. The CDR3 runs 13 residues. J was trimmed by 8 bases and V by 6 bases; bases with no gene match: 5. CDR3 residues: CASTGLAAHEQFF. Here the CDR3 DNA reads TGCGCCAGCACCGGACTAGCGGCACATGAGCAGTTCTTC.

V is TRBV6-6 and J is TRBJ2-7; D perhaps matches TRBD2 (6 bases). The CDR3 contains 15 residues. V gave up 6 bases and J gave up 0 bases, with 15 bases separating them. The germline gives CDR1 MNHNY, CDR2 SVGAGI (reference sequence). CDR3 bases: TGTGCCAGCAGATACGGCCCGGGACTCTCCTACGAGCAGTACTTC. It specifies CASRYGPGLSYEQYF.

The chain links TRBV27 to TRBJ2-7; 7 nucleotides line up with TRBD2. This CDR3 contains 13 residues. Trimming cost V 7 bases and J 3 bases; bases outside gene matches: 6. Germline CDR1 MNHEY, CDR2 SMNVEV (reference sequence). CDR3 region: CASTNGGGYEQYF. In DNA, the CDR3 is TGTGCCAGCACAAATGGGGGGGGCTACGAGCAGTACTTC.

The chain uses TRBV5-8 and TRBJ2-7, with D possibly being TRBD1 (6 bases). This CDR3 spans 14 amino acids. Trimming left V 4 bases short and J 3 bases short, with 14 bases between. Germline V gene sequence: CDR1 SGHTS, CDR2 YDEGEE. The DNA for the CDR3 is TGTGCCAGCAGCCGAGGGGGAACGGACTACGAGCAGTACTTC. Protein product: CASSRGGTDYEQYF. Full variable domain (remainder filled in from reference TRBV5-8 and TRBJ2-7): EAGVTQSPTHLIKTRGQQATLRCSPISGHTSVYWYQQALGLGLQFLLWYDEGEERNRGNFPPRFSGRQFPNYSSELNVNALELEDSALYLCASSRGGTDYEQYFGPGTRLTVT.

The gene calls are TRBV27 and TRBJ2-3; a weak D match, TRBD2 (7 bases). Trimming took 6 bases from V and 1 from J, leaving 26 bases between them. The germline gives CDR1 MNHEY, CDR2 SMNVEV (reference sequence). The CDR3 spans 19 residues. CDR3 sequence: CASRKHGGATPGGTDTQYF. CDR3 DNA: TGTGCCAGCAGGAAACATGGGGGGGCAACCCCTGGTGGCACAGATACGCAGTATTTT.

Only a few counts were recorded for this clone. The chain carries TRBV19 and TRBJ1-6; D is undetermined. Trimming removed 0 bases at V and 9 bases at J, with 3 bases between. Germline V gene lookup returns CDR1 LNHDA and CDR2 SQIVND (reference sequence). The CDR3 has 12 residues. CDR3 sequence: CASSIDLSPLHF. As DNA, the CDR3 is TGTGCCAGTAGTATAGATCTTTCACCCCTCCACTTT. The variable domain in full, with the rest retrieved from reference TRBV19 and TRBJ1-6, is DGGITQSPKYLFRKEGQNVTLSCEQNLNHDAMYWYRQDPGQGLRLIYYSQIVNDFQKGDIAEGYSVSREKKESFPLTVTSAQKNPTAFYLCASSIDLSPLHFGNGTRLTVT.

This chain uses TRBV6-9 with TRBJ1-4; D unclear. Germline CDR1 and CDR2: MNHGY and SVAAGI. V lost 6 bases, J lost 3 bases, and 20 bases lay in between. This CDR3 has 17 amino acids. CDR3 in amino acids: CASSLVAPSSPNEKLFF. Here the CDR3 DNA reads TGTGCCAGCAGCCTCGTGGCTCCCTCTTCGCCTAATGAAAAACTGTTTTTT.

The J gene is TRBJ2-1, the V gene TRBV28; TRBD2 matches at 9 bases. CDR3 length: 13 residues. Germline-derived CDR1 and CDR2 are MDHEN and SYDVKM. V lost 6 bases to trimming and J lost 12 bases; unmatched junction nucleotides: 9. CDR3 amino acids: CASRSTAGGRQFF. In DNA form, the CDR3 reads TGTGCCAGCAGGTCCACGGCGGGGGGGCGGCAGTTCTTC.

This sequence joins TRBV28 and TRBJ1-1; 8 positions agree with TRBD1. The CDR3 is 13 residues long. J was trimmed by 7 bases and V by 3 bases; bases with no gene match: 4. CDR1 MDHEN and CDR2 SYDVKM come from the germline V gene. As DNA, the CDR3 is TGTGCCAGCAGTTTGAGTGGGACAGGTGAAGCTTTCTTT. It specifies CASSLSGTGEAFF.